Presented here are 19 T cell receptor beta chains from one specimen sequenced in a study of Graves' ophthalmopathy and Graves' hyperthyroidism. Using RNA transcripts, the TCR beta CDR3 regions were amplified. The authors performed first-round RT-PCR with HTBI primers and then a second-round multiplex PCR. TCRdb re-derived calls from the multiplex PCR reads in MiXCR, one entry per CDR3 protein. The sample includes roughly 220,000 distinct CDR3 sequences, around 45% of them seen just once. Source material: peripheral blood. The receptors shown here come from an adult man with Graves' ophthalmopathy.

On this clonotype itself: At one of its ends the junction is not consistent with the germline gene, which may arise from a read error. This chain connects TRBV12-3 or TRBV12-4 to TRBJ2-7; TRBD2 matches 7 bases. This CDR3 is built from 15 residues. The CDR3 DNA sequence: TGTGTCAGCAGTCAACACGGCGGGAGTTCCTACGAGCAGTACTTC. It encodes CVSSQHGGSSYEQYF.

This clonotype has a handful of counts. The chain has TRBV7-9 and TRBJ1-6, with D unresolved. This CDR3 has 13 amino acids. V lost 8 bases and J 8 bases, leaving 13 bases between the germline ends. CDR1 and CDR2 from the germline V gene are SEHNR and FQNEAQ (reference sequence). In DNA form, the CDR3 reads TGTGCCAGCCAGCAGCAACTAGATTCACCCCTCCACTTT. Protein product: CASQQQLDSPLHF.

The chain joins TRBV4-3 to TRBJ1-5; tentatively, D is TRBD1 (5 bases). This CDR3 is 15 amino acids long. Germline V CDR1 and CDR2: LGHNA, YSLEER. V gave up 1 base and J gave up 6 bases, with 13 bases separating them. The CDR3, as DNA: TGCGCCAGCAGCCAAGTGGTGGGGGAGGGTCAGCCCCAGCATTTT. Residues: CASSQVVGEGQPQHF.

There are many counts of this clonotype. The CDR3 DNA reads as TGTGCCAGCAGTGAACTCCAGGCCTCGAGGGAGACCCAGTACTTC. Amino acid sequence: CASSELQASRETQYF. The V and J genes are TRBV25-1 and TRBJ2-5; D gene ambiguous. Germline CDR1 reads MGHDK; CDR2 reads SYGVNS. Trimming took 2 bases from V and 5 from J, leaving 15 bases between them. The CDR3 runs 15 residues.

The chain combines TRBV6-5 with TRBJ2-7; 12 nucleotides align to TRBD2. The germline V gene encodes CDR1 MNHEY and CDR2 SVGAGI. V shed 2 bases, J shed 2 bases, and the junction held 4 bases outside the gene matches. The CDR3 loop spans 16 amino acids. CDR3 nucleotides: TGTGCCAGCAGTTACCAGACTAGCGGGAGTGCCTACGAGCAGTACTTC. Translating gives CASSYQTSGSAYEQYF.

This clonotype was seen repeatedly, ten times or more. The V call is TRBV6-4, the J call TRBJ2-6; D gene uncertain. CDR1 and CDR2 (germline): MRHNA, SNTAGT. With 4 bases removed from V and 3 bases from J, the gap between germline ends came to 4 bases. The CDR3 extends over 13 amino acids. The CDR3 loop is CASSGGGANVLTF. CDR3 sequence (DNA): TGTGCCAGCAGTGGGGGTGGGGCCAACGTCCTGACTTTC.

This sequence joins TRBV7-3 and TRBJ2-3, with TRBD2 matching 8 bases. Germline V gives CDR1 SGHTA, CDR2 FQGTGA. V shed 4 bases and J 2 bases; nucleotides not matched to a gene: 17. The CDR3 covers 19 residues. CDR3 sequence (DNA): TGTGCCAGCAGCTCCCTTTGGAGCGGGGGTGCCTATGACACAGATACGCAGTATTTT. Residues: CASSSLWSGGAYDTDTQYF.

The chain carries TRBV12-3 or TRBV12-4 and TRBJ1-5; D is uncertain. This CDR3 region has 13 residues. The V gene lost 6 bases and the J gene lost 0 bases, with 6 bases spanning the gap. The DNA of the CDR3 is TGTGCCAGCAGGGACTTTAGCAATCAGCCCCAGCATTTT. Translation gives CASRDFSNQPQHF.

There are a few counts of this clonotype. The chain joins TRBV12-3 or TRBV12-4 to TRBJ2-5, with D unresolved. This CDR3 contains 14 residues. Deletions cut 5 bases from V and 1 base from J, with 11 bases between. The CDR3 loop is CASSRNSVQETQYF. The CDR3 coding sequence is TGTGCCAGCAGTCGTAACAGCGTCCAAGAGACCCAGTACTTC.

This clonotype was counted at least ten times. V and J are TRBV7-2 and TRBJ1-2, with D possibly matching TRBD1 (5 bases). The CDR3 consists of 15 residues. V was cut by 4 bases and J by 4 bases, with 16 bases left in between. CDR1 is SGHTA, CDR2 FQGNSA, per germline. The DNA of the CDR3 is TGTGCCAGCAGCTCGTACGTGGAGACAGCCTATGGCTACACCTTC. Its protein product is CASSSYVETAYGYTF.

The V and J genes are TRBV10-2 and TRBJ1-5, with D tentatively TRBD1 (5 bases). Trimming removed 0 bases at V and 1 base at J, with 7 bases between. This CDR3 contains 15 residues. Germline values: CDR1 WSHSY, CDR2 SAAADI. The CDR3 DNA follows: TGCGCCAGCAGTGAGTCGTGGGACAGCAATCAGCCCCAGCATTTT. Encoded protein: CASSESWDSNQPQHF.

This clonotype was counted a few times. As DNA, the CDR3 is TGTGCCAGCAAGACAGGGGCCATCGATTCACCCCTCCACTTT. Translated: CASKTGAIDSPLHF. This rearrangement joins TRBV2 to TRBJ1-6, with TRBD1 identical over 8 bases. Germline trimming cut 7 bases from V and 8 bases from J; bases unmatched to any gene: 7. The germline gives CDR1 SNHLY, CDR2 FYNNEI. CDR3 size: 14 residues. Full variable domain (remainder filled in from reference TRBV2 and TRBJ1-6): EPEVTQTPSHQVTQMGQEVILRCVPISNHLYFYWYRQILGQKVEFLVSFYNNEISEKSEIFDDQFSVERPDGSNFTLKIRSTKLEDSAMYFCASKTGAIDSPLHFGNGTRLTVT.

In this sample, this clonotype turned up many times. The chain employs TRBV24-1 and TRBJ1-2; unclear D gene. Between the trimmed V and J ends, which lost 3 bases and 4 bases, there was a span of 14 bases. This CDR3 is built from 15 residues. Germline V CDR1 and CDR2: KGHDR, SFDVKD. The CDR3 here is CATSDAGAEGYGYTF. DNA for the CDR3: TGTGCCACCAGTGATGCAGGTGCCGAGGGCTATGGCTACACCTTC.

The chain carries TRBV7-2 and TRBJ2-5, with TRBD2 matching over 13 bases. The CDR3 spans 14 residues. J was trimmed by 11 bases and V by 5 bases; bases with no gene match: 8. Germline V gene lookup returns CDR1 SGHTA and CDR2 FQGNSA. CDR3: CASSVGTSGDTQYF. The CDR3 DNA reads TGTGCCAGCAGCGTAGGGACTAGCGGGGATACGCAGTACTTC.

The chain couples TRBV28 to TRBJ1-4, with D tentatively TRBD1 (6 bases). V was clipped by 2 bases and J by 8 bases, with 12 bases between them. CDR1 MDHEN and CDR2 SYDVKM come from the germline V gene. CDR3 size: 14 residues. This chain's CDR3 is CASSLSIGQEKLFF. The CDR3 nucleotides are TGTGCCAGCAGTTTAAGTATAGGACAGGAAAAACTGTTTTTT. The full variable domain, with the rest looked up from reference TRBV28 and TRBJ1-4, is DVKVTQSSRYLVKRTGEKVFLECVQDMDHENMFWYRQDPGLGLRLIYFSYDVKMKEKGDIPEGYSVSREKKERFSLILESASTNQTSMYLCASSLSIGQEKLFFGSGTQLSVL.

V is TRBV29-1 and J is TRBJ2-7, with D tentatively TRBD2 (5 bases). Germline lookup yields CDR1 SQVTM and CDR2 ANQGSEA. Trimming shortened V by 2 bases and J by 0 bases, and 14 bases separated the two germline ends. This CDR3 spans 15 amino acids. In DNA, the CDR3 is TGCAGCGTTGAATTGCCATTCCGGGGCTCCTACGAGCAGTACTTC. It encodes CSVELPFRGSYEQYF.

The CDR3 sequence: CSAGPGDETQYF. The CDR3 DNA sequence: TGCAGTGCTGGACCCGGTGATGAGACCCAGTACTTC. The chain uses TRBV20-1 and TRBJ2-5; D is unclear. From germline, CDR1 is DFQATT and CDR2 SNEGSKA (reference sequence). The CDR3 runs 12 residues. V was pared by 5 bases and J by 5 bases, with 12 bases between.

DNA for the CDR3: TGTGCCAGCGATTTAGGGGTAGCTAATGAAAAACTGTTTTTT. This translates into CASDLGVANEKLFF. The rearrangement links TRBV11-2 to TRBJ1-4; a possible D gene is TRBD1 (5 bases). CDR3 length: 14 amino acids. Germline CDR1 is SGHAT and CDR2 is FQNNGV. Between the trimmed V and J ends, which lost 8 bases and 3 bases, there was a span of 13 bases.

The chain uses TRBV12-3 or TRBV12-4 and TRBJ1-5; D is ambiguous. This CDR3 has 13 residues. Trimming stripped 5 bases from V and 5 bases from J, with 10 bases between. CDR3 protein: CASSQTTYQPQHF. The CDR3 coding sequence is TGTGCCAGCAGTCAGACCACATATCAGCCCCAGCATTTT.